The 4 T cell receptor beta chains presented below share a single source sample, sequenced in a study of human T cells and chemical hapten exposure. TCRdb redid the calling of the RACE reads with MiXCR, one entry per CDR3 protein. Of tens of thousands of distinct CDR3 sequences detected, about 10% appear once; the ten largest clones hold around 1.6%. Time point here: patch test 2, 6 weeks after DPC sensitization. This sample's treatment: therapeutic diphenylcyclopropenone sensitization with weekly scalp DPC. The source was whole blood, collected in connection with sensitization to the hapten diphenylcyclopropenone (DPC). Receptors originate from a woman aged 45-59 years with alopecia areata. Some clones in this sample may be carry-over from other donors' samples.

V and J are TRBV7-2 and TRBJ2-2; D ambiguous. Trimming left V 4 bases short and J 1 base short, with 10 bases between. Per the germline V gene, CDR1 is SGHTA and CDR2 is FQGNSA. The CDR3 is 15 amino acids. The CDR3, as DNA: TGTGCCAGCAGCTCTTCGACACAGAACACCGGGGAGCTGTTTTTT. Translating it yields CASSSSTQNTGELFF. Supplemented by reference TRBV7-2 and TRBJ2-2, the full variable domain reads GAGVSQSPSNKVTEKGKDVELRCDPISGHTALYWYRQSLGQGLEFLIYFQGNSAPDKSGLPSDRFSAERTGGSVSTLTIQRTQQEDSAVYLCASSSSTQNTGELFFGEGSRLTVL.

Only a few counts were recorded for this clonotype. This chain uses TRBV2 with TRBJ2-5; TRBD2 aligns across 9 bases. V lost 9 bases, J lost 2 bases, and 7 bases stayed unmatched. The CDR3 has 14 residues. Germline V gives CDR1 SNHLY, CDR2 FYNNEI. CDR3 sequence reads: CASRLAEGQETQYF. DNA of the CDR3: TGTGCCAGTAGACTAGCGGAGGGGCAAGAGACCCAGTACTTC.

This clonotype was detected a few times. The chain employs TRBV5-8 and TRBJ2-7, with D tentatively TRBD1 (5 bases). Trimming removed 4 bases from V and 5 bases from J, with 10 bases in between. This CDR3 has 12 residues. The V gene's germline CDR1 is SGHTS and CDR2 YDEGEE. The chain's CDR3 is CASSPARDEQYF. The CDR3 nucleotides read TGTGCCAGCAGCCCAGCCAGGGACGAGCAGTACTTC.

The CDR3 nucleotides are TGTGCCAGCAGTGAGCTACCGGGACTCTCCTACGAGCAGTACTTC. As protein: CASSELPGLSYEQYF. The chain has TRBV6-2 or TRBV6-3 and TRBJ2-7; D is possibly TRBD2 (6 bases). In germline, CDR1 is MNHEY, CDR2 SVGEGT. V was shortened by 5 bases and J by 0 bases, with 14 bases between the two germline ends. The CDR3 consists of 15 residues.